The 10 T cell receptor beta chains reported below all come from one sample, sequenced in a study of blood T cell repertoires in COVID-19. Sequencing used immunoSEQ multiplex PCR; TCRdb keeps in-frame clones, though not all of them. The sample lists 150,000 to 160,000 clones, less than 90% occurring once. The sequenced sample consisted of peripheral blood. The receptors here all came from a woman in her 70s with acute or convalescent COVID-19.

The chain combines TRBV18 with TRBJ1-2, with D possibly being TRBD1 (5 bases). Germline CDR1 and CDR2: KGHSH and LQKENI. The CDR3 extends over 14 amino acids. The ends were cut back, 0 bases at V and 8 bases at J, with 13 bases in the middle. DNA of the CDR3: TGTGCCAGCTCACCACCTTTACAGGCGAGAGGCTACACCTTC. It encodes CASSPPLQARGYTF.

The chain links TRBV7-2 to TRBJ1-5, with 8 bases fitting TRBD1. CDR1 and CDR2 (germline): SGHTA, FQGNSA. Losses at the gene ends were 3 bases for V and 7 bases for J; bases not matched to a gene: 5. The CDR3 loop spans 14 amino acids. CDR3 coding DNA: TGTGCCAGCAGCTTTCGACAGGGGCAGCAGCCCCAGCATTTT. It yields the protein CASSFRQGQQPQHF.

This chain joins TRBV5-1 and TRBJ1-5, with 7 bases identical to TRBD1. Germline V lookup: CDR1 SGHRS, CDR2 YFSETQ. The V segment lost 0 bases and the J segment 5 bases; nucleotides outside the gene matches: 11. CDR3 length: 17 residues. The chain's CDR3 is CASSLARRDRPYQPQHF. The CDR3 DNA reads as TGCGCCAGCAGCTTGGCCCGAAGGGACAGACCCTATCAGCCCCAGCATTTT.

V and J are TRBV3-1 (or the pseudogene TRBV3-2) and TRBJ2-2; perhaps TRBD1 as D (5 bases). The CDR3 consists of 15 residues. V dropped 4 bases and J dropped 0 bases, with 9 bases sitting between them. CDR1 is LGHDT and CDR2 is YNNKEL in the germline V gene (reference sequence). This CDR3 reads CASSRPGTNTGELFF. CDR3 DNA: TGTGCCAGCAGCCGGCCAGGGACGAACACCGGGGAGCTGTTTTTT.

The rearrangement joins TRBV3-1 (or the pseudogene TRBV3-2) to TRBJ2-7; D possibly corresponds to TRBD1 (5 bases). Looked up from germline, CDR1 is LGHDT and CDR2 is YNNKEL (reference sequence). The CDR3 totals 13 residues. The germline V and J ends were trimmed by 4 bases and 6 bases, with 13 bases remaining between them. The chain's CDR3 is CASSRGGAGEQYV. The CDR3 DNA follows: TGTGCCAGCAGCCGCGGTGGGGCTGGCGAGCAGTACGTC.

The CDR3, as DNA: TGCGCCAGCACCGGTTCTGGTGTGAGGGCGAATGGCTACACCTTC. Translation: CASTGSGVRANGYTF. The chain links TRBV10-2 to TRBJ1-2; D ambiguous. Per germline, CDR1 WSHSY and CDR2 SAAADI. V lost 7 bases to trimming and J lost 6 bases, with 21 bases between them. The length of the CDR3 is 15 residues.

Here the CDR3 reads CASSLARQRNSPLHF. CDR3 DNA sequence: TGTGCCAGCAGCTTGGCGAGGCAGAGGAATTCACCCCTCCACTTT. This chain connects TRBV7-2 to TRBJ1-6; no clear D gene. V lost 3 bases and J 7 bases, leaving 13 bases between the germline ends. Germline V gene data show CDR1 as SGHTA and CDR2 as FQGNSA. This CDR3 spans 15 amino acids.

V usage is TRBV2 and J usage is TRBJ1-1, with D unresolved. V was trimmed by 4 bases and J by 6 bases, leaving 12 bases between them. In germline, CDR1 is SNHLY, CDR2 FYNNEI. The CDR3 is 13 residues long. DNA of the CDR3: TGTGCCAGCAGTGTAACGGGTTGGTCTGAAGCTTTCTTT. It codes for CASSVTGWSEAFF.

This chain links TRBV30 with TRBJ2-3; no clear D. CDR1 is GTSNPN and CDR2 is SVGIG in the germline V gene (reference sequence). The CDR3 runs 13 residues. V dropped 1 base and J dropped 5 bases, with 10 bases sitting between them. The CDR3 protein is CAWSARIVDTQYF. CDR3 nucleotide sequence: TGTGCCTGGAGTGCGCGCATAGTAGATACGCAGTATTTT.

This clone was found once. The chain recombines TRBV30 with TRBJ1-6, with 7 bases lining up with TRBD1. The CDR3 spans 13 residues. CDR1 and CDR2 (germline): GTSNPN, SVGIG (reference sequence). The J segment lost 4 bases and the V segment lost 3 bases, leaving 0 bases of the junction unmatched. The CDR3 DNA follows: TGTGCCTGGAGGGGACAGTATAATTCACCCCTCCACTTT. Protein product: CAWRGQYNSPLHF.